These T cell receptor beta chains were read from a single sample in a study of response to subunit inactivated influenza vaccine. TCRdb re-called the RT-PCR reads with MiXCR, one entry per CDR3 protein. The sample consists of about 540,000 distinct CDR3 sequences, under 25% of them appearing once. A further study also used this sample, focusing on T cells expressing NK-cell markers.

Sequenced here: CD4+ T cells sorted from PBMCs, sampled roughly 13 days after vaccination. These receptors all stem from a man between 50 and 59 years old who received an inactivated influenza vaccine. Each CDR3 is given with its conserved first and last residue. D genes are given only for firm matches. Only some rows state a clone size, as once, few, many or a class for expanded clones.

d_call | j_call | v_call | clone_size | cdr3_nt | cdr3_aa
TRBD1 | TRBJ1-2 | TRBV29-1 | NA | TGCAGCGTTGATGAGGGGGCGAAGTGGGGCTACACCTTC | CSVDEGAKWGYTF
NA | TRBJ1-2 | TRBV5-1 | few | TGCGCCAGCAGCCCTACGGCCTCCCGGGGGTTCTATGGCTACACCTTC | CASSPTASRGFYGYTF
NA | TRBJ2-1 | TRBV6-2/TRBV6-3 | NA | TGTGCCAGCAGGCTCGTTAACAATGAGCAGTTCTTC | CASRLVNNEQFF
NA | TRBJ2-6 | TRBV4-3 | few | TGCGCCAGCAGCCAAGGTTACTCTGGGGCCAACGTCCTGACTTTC | CASSQGYSGANVLTF
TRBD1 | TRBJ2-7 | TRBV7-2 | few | TGTGCCAGCAGCTTAACCGGGACAGGGCGCTACGAGCAGTACTTC | CASSLTGTGRYEQYF
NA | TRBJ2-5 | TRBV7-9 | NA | TGTGCCAGCAGCTTAGGGTCTTTAGGGAGGGAGACCCAGTACTTC | CASSLGSLGRETQYF
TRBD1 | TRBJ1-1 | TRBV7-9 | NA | TGTGCCAGCAGCTTAGATGGGACAGGGTACCGTAGAACTGAAGCTTTCTTT | CASSLDGTGYRRTEAFF
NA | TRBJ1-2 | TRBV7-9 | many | TGTGCCAGCAGCTTAGGCGGAGGGGAGCACTATGGCTACACCTTC | CASSLGGGEHYGYTF
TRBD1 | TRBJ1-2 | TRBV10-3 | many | TGTGCCATCTCCGGGACAGGAAGGGGCTACACCTTC | CAISGTGRGYTF
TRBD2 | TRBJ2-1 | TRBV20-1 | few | TGCAGTGCTAGTAGGACTAGCGGCTACAATGAGCAGTTCTTC | CSASRTSGYNEQFF
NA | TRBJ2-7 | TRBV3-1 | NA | TGTGCCAGCAGCCAAGATCCGTCCTATTCTGCGAAGAGCTCCTACGAGCAGTACTTC | CASSQDPSYSAKSSYEQYF
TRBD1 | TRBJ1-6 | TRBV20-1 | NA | TGCAGTGCTCGGGCCAGGCAGGGGGCAAGGTCACCCCTCCACTTT | CSARARQGARSPLHF